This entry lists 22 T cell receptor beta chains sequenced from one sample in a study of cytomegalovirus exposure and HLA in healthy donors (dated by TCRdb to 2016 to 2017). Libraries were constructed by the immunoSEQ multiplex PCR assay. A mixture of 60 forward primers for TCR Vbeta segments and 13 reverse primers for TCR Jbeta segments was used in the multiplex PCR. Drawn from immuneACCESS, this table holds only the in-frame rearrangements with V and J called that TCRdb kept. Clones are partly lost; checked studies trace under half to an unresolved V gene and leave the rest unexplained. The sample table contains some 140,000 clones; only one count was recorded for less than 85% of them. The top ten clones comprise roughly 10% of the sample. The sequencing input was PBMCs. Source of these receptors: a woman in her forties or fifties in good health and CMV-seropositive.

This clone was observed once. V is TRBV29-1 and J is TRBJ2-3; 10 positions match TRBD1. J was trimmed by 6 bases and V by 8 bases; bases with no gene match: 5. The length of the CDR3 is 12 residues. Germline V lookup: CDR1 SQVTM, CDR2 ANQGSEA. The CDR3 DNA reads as TGCAGCCCGGACAGGGGGGGCGATACGCAGTATTTT. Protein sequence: CSPDRGGDTQYF.

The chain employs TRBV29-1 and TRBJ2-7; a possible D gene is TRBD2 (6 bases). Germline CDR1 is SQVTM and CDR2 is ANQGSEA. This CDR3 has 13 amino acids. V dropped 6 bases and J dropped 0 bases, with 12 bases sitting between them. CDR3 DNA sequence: TGCAGCGTGGGGACTTACAGCTCCTACGAGCAGTACTTC. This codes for CSVGTYSSYEQYF.

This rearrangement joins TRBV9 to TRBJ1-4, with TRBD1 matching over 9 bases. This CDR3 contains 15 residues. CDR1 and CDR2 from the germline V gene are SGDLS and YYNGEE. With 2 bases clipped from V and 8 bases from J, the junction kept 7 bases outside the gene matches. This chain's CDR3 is CASSVGTGMVEKLFF. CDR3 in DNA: TGTGCCAGCAGCGTGGGGACAGGGATGGTCGAAAAACTGTTTTTT.

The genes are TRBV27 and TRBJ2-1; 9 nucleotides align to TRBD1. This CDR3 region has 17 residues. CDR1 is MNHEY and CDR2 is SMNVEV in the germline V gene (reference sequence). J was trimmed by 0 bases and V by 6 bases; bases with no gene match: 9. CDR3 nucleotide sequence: TGTGCCAGCAGACGATTCGGACAGGGGAGCTCCTACAATGAGCAGTTCTTC. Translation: CASRRFGQGSSYNEQFF.

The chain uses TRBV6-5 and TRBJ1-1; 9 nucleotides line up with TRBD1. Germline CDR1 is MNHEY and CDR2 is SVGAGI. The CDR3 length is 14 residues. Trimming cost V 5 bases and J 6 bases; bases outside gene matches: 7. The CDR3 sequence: CASSLGTGLAEAFF. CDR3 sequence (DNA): TGTGCCAGCAGTCTCGGGACAGGGCTCGCTGAAGCTTTCTTT.

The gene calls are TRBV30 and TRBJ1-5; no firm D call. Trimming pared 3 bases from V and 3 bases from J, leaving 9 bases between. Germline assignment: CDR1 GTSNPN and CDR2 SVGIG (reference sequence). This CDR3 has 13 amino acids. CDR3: CAWRKQLNQPQHF. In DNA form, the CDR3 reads TGTGCCTGGAGAAAACAGCTCAATCAGCCCCAGCATTTT.

The CDR3 sequence: CASSLGASGGHEQFF. The CDR3 bases are TGTGCCAGCAGCTTAGGGGCTAGCGGGGGGCATGAGCAGTTCTTC. This chain uses TRBV7-9 with TRBJ2-1, with 11 bases fitting TRBD2. The CDR3 is 15 residues long. Germline V gene data show CDR1 as SEHNR and CDR2 as FQNEAQ (reference sequence). With 1 base clipped from V and 8 bases from J, the junction kept 4 bases outside the gene matches.

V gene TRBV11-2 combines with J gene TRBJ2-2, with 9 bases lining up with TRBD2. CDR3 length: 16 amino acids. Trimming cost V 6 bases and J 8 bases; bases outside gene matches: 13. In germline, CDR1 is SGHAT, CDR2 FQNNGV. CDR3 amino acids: CASRYSGGPFGGELFF. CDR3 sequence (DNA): TGTGCCAGCAGATATAGCGGGGGCCCTTTCGGAGGGGAGCTGTTTTTT.

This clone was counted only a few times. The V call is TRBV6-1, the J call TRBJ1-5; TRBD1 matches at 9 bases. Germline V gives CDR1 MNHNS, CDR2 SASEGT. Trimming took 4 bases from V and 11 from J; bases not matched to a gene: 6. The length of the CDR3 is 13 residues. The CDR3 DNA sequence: TGTGCCAGCAGTGGGGACAGGGCTAGTTCCCAGCATTTT. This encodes CASSGDRASSQHF.

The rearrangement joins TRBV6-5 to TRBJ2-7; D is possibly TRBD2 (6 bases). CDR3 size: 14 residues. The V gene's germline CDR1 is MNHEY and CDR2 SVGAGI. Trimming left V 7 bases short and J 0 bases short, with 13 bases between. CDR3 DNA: TGTGCCAGCACGAATCGGGGGAGCTCCTACGAGCAGTACTTC. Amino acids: CASTNRGSSYEQYF.

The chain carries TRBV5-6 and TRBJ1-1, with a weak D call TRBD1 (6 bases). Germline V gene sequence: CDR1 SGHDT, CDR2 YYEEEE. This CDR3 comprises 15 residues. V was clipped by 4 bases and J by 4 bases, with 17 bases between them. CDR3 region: CASSTHSGETTEAFF. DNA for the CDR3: TGTGCCAGCAGCACCCACTCAGGGGAGACCACTGAAGCTTTCTTT. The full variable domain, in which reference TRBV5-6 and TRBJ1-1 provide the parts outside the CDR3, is DAGVTQSPTHLIKTRGQQVTLRCSPKSGHDTVSWYQQALGQGPQFIFQYYEEEERQRGNFPDRFSGHQFPNYSSELNVNALLLGDSALYLCASSTHSGETTEAFFGQGTRLTVV.

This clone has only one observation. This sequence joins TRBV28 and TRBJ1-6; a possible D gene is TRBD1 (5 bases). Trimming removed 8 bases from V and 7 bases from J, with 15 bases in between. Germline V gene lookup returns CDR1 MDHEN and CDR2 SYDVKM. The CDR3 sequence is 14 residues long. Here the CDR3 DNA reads TGTGCCAGCGGAACCGGGACTGAGAATTCACCCCTCCACTTT. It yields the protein CASGTGTENSPLHF.

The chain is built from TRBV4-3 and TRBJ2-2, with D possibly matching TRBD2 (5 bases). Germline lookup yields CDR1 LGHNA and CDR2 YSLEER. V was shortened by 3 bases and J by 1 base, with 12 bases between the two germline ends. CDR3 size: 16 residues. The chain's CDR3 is CASSQALEENTGELFF. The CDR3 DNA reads TGCGCCAGCAGCCAGGCCCTGGAGGAGAACACCGGGGAGCTGTTTTTT.

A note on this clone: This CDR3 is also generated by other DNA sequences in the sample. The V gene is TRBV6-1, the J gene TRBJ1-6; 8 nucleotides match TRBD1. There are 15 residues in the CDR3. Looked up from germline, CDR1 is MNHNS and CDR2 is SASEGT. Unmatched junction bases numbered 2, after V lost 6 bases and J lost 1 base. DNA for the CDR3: TGTGCCAGCAGCAGGGGGCAGTCCTATAATTCACCCCTCCACTTT. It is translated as CASSRGQSYNSPLHF.

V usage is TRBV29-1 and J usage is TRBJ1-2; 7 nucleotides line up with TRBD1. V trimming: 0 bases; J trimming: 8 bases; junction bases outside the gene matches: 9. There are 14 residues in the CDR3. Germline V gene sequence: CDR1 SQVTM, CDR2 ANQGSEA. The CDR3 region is CSVEDQTGANGYTF. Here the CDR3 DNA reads TGCAGCGTTGAAGACCAAACAGGGGCGAACGGCTACACCTTC.

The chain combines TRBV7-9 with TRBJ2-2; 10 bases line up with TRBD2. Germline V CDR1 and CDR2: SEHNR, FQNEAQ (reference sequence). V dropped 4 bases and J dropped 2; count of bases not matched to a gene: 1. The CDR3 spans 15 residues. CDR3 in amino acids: CASSSLAGNTGELFF. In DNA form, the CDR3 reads TGTGCCAGCAGCTCACTAGCGGGAAACACCGGGGAGCTGTTTTTT.

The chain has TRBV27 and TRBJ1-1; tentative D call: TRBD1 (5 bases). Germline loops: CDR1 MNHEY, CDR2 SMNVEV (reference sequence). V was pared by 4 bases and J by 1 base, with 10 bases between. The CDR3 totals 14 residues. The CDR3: CASSSRVTNTEAFF. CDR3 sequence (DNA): TGTGCCAGCAGTTCCAGGGTAACGAACACTGAAGCTTTCTTT.

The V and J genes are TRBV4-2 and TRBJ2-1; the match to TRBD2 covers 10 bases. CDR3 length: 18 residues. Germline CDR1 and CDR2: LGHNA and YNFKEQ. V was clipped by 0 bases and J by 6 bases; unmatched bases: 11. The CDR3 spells CASSQDNPAGGLVNEQFF. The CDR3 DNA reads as TGTGCCAGCAGCCAAGATAATCCAGCGGGGGGGCTAGTCAATGAGCAGTTCTTC.

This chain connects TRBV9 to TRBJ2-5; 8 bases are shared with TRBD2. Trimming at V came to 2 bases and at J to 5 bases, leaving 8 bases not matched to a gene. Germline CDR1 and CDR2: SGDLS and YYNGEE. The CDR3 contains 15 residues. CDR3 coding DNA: TGTGCCAGCAGCGTTGGCGGGGGGATGGGGGAGACCCAGTACTTC. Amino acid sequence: CASSVGGGMGETQYF. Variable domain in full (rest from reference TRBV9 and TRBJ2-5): DSGVTQTPKHLITATGQRVTLRCSPRSGDLSVYWYQQSLDQGLQFLIQYYNGEERAKGNILERFSAQQFPDLHSELNLSSLELGDSALYFCASSVGGGMGETQYFGPGTRLLVL.

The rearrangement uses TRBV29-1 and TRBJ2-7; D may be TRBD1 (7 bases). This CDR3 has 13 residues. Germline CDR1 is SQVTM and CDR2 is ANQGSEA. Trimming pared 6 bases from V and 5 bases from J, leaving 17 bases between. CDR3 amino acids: CSVLEQGRNEQYF. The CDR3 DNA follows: TGCAGCGTCCTGGAACAGGGGAGGAACGAGCAGTACTTC.

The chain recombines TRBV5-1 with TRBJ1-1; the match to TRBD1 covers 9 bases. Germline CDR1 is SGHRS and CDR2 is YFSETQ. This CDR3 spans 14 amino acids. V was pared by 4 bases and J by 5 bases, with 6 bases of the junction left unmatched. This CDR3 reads CASSQDRGGTEAFF. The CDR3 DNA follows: TGCGCCAGCAGCCAAGACAGGGGGGGTACTGAAGCTTTCTTT.

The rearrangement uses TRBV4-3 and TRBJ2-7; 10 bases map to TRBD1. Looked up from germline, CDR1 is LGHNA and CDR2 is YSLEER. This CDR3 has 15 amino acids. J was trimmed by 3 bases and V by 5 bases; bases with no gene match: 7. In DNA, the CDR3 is TGCGCCAGCAGCTTTGGGACAGGGGACGGCTACGAGCAGTACTTC. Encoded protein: CASSFGTGDGYEQYF.